The sample holds many counts of the clone carrying this TCR beta chain. Its antigen is not known. This specimen comes from a study of response to subunit inactivated influenza vaccine. The study's findings and limits: That few new T cells are recruited by each seasonal influenza vaccination was the authors' suggestion.

TCRdb analysed the RT-PCR reads with MiXCR anew, one entry per CDR3 protein. Of 800,000 to 1,000,000 distinct CDR3 sequences in the sample, over 20% were seen once. Per germline, CDR1 MDHEN and CDR2 SYDVKM. The V gene lost 5 bases and the J gene lost 8 bases, with 19 bases spanning the gap. This CDR3 spans 15 amino acids. This sequence joins TRBV28 and TRBJ2-1, with D maybe TRBD2 (6 bases). This receptor was obtained from a man in his fifties or sixties who received an inactivated influenza vaccine. The material was PBMCs from blood, obtained 5 days after vaccination. The CDR3 sequence is CASSPRGSGIDEQFF. Here the CDR3 DNA reads TGTGCCAGCAGTCCCCGCGGTAGCGGAATCGATGAGCAGTTCTTC.